These T cell receptor beta chains were read from a single sample in a study of vaccination and CD4 T cells after COVID-19. One entry per CDR3 protein results from TCRdb running MiXCR on the PCR reads. The sample includes some 18,000 distinct CDR3 sequences, less than 65% of them seen just once. Their specific antigens are unknown. The sequenced material came from CD4+ T cells from blood, cultured in vitro. The source of these receptors is a human donor who had recovered from COVID-19. Each CDR3 is given with its conserved first and last residue. A D gene is named only where the DNA matches it firmly. Part of the rows lack a size; the others show once, few, many or a class for expanded clones.

size: .; length: 16; D: .; J: TRBJ2-2; V: TRBV7-3; CDR3: CASSLNSVVNTGELFF; DNA: TGTGCCAGCAGCTTAAACAGCGTCGTAAACACCGGGGAGCTGTTTTTT
size: .; length: 14; D: .; J: TRBJ2-1; V: TRBV10-1; CDR3: CASSVGQPYNEQFF; DNA: TGCGCCAGCAGTGTAGGACAGCCTTACAATGAGCAGTTCTTC
size: .; length: 17; D: TRBD2; J: TRBJ2-3; V: TRBV11-2; CDR3: CASSLGGLAGFVNTQYF; DNA: TGTGCCAGCAGCTTAGGGGGACTAGCGGGATTCGTTAATACGCAGTATTTT
size: .; length: 15; D: TRBD2; J: TRBJ2-1; V: TRBV20-1; CDR3: CSAVGTSANLNEQFF; DNA: TGCAGTGCCGTCGGGACTAGCGCAAACCTCAATGAGCAGTTCTTC
size: few; length: 14; D: TRBD1; J: TRBJ2-2; V: TRBV10-1; CDR3: CASQGAGNTGELFF; DNA: TGCGCCAGCCAGGGGGCCGGGAACACCGGGGAGCTGTTTTTT
size: few; length: 16; D: .; J: TRBJ1-5; V: TRBV6-1; CDR3: CASFKSCGGPYQPQHF; DNA: TGTGCCAGCTTCAAGTCCTGCGGGGGACCTTATCAGCCCCAGCATTTT
size: .; length: 16; D: TRBD2; J: TRBJ2-1; V: TRBV6-5; CDR3: CASSFWTSGPNNEQFF; DNA: TGTGCCAGCAGTTTCTGGACTAGCGGACCCAACAATGAGCAGTTCTTC
size: .; length: 14; D: .; J: TRBJ2-7; V: TRBV7-2; CDR3: CASSFRREPYEQYF; DNA: TGTGCCAGCAGCTTCCGCCGGGAGCCCTACGAGCAGTACTTC
size: once; length: 24; D: .; J: TRBJ2-7; V: TRBV14; CDR3: CASSQGVLALQRTLGRSVPYEQYF; DNA: TGTGCCAGCAGCCAAGGCGTTTTGGCTCTGCAACGGACACTGGGTCGAAGTGTCCCCTACGAGCAGTACTTC
size: .; length: 12; D: .; J: TRBJ2-3; V: TRBV20-1; CDR3: CSASGLTDTQYF; DNA: TGCAGTGCTAGTGGGCTCACAGATACGCAGTATTTT
size: .; length: 13; D: .; J: TRBJ2-2; V: TRBV29-1; CDR3: CSSQTENTGELFF; DNA: TGCAGCTCACAGACAGAGAACACCGGGGAGCTGTTTTTT
size: .; length: 14; D: .; J: TRBJ2-3; V: TRBV20-1; CDR3: CSASPPAFTDTQYF; DNA: TGCAGTGCTAGCCCTCCAGCGTTCACAGATACGCAGTATTTT
size: .; length: 15; D: TRBD2; J: TRBJ2-2; V: TRBV7-2; CDR3: CASSKWGGGTGELFF; DNA: TGTGCCAGCAGCAAATGGGGGGGAGGTACCGGGGAGCTGTTTTTT
size: .; length: 13; D: .; J: TRBJ1-5; V: TRBV7-2; CDR3: CASSWASNQPQHF; DNA: TGTGCCAGCAGCTGGGCTAGCAATCAGCCCCAGCATTTT
size: .; length: 13; D: .; J: TRBJ1-2; V: TRBV2; CDR3: CANSRGQDYGYTF; DNA: TGTGCCAACAGTCGCGGGCAGGACTATGGCTACACCTTC
size: .; length: 16; D: .; J: TRBJ2-5; V: TRBV3-1; CDR3: CASSQGQPALQETQYF; DNA: TGTGCCAGCAGCCAGGGGCAGCCGGCCCTACAAGAGACCCAGTACTTC
size: .; length: 14; D: .; J: TRBJ1-5; V: TRBV30; CDR3: CAWSRGDREQPQHF; DNA: TGTGCCTGGAGTAGGGGCGATCGGGAGCAGCCCCAGCATTTT
size: .; length: 19; D: TRBD1; J: TRBJ2-5; V: TRBV6-1; CDR3: CASSEGLRTGGRYQETQYF; DNA: TGTGCCAGCAGTGAAGGGTTGCGGACAGGGGGACGTTACCAAGAGACCCAGTACTTC
size: .; length: 16; D: TRBD2; J: TRBJ2-4; V: TRBV7-2; CDR3: CASSLVGTSGSYIQYF; DNA: TGTGCCAGCAGCTTAGTGGGGACTAGCGGGAGTTACATTCAGTACTTC
size: medium-sized; length: 13; D: .; J: TRBJ1-2; V: TRBV27; CDR3: CASSLLGNHGYTF; DNA: TGTGCCAGCAGTTTATTAGGGAACCATGGCTACACCTTC
size: .; length: 15; D: TRBD1; J: TRBJ1-5; V: TRBV2; CDR3: CASSDQGGINQPQHF; DNA: TGTGCCAGCAGTGATCAGGGGGGGATCAATCAGCCCCAGCATTTT
size: .; length: 15; D: TRBD1; J: TRBJ2-2; V: TRBV24-1; CDR3: CATSGRDRATGELFF; DNA: TGTGCCACCAGTGGAAGGGACAGGGCCACCGGGGAGCTGTTTTTT
size: few; length: 14; D: .; J: TRBJ1-5; V: TRBV6-5; CDR3: CASSYGGASQPQHF; DNA: TGTGCCAGCAGTTACGGGGGGGCGAGTCAGCCCCAGCATTTT
size: .; length: 19; D: TRBD1; J: TRBJ1-6; V: TRBV6-1; CDR3: CASSEARTGSKGYNSPLHF; DNA: TGTGCCAGCAGTGAAGCAAGGACAGGATCTAAGGGCTATAATTCACCCCTCCACTTT
size: .; length: 17; D: .; J: TRBJ1-1; V: TRBV28; CDR3: CASTPSSFWVGPTEAFF; DNA: TGTGCCAGCACGCCAAGCAGTTTTTGGGTAGGTCCTACTGAAGCTTTCTTT
size: few; length: 15; D: TRBD1; J: TRBJ2-1; V: TRBV7-2; CDR3: CASSLGRDRANEQFF; DNA: TGTGCCAGCAGCTTAGGACGGGACAGGGCCAATGAGCAGTTCTTC
size: .; length: 14; D: TRBD1; J: TRBJ1-2; V: TRBV5-1; CDR3: CASSQGDRAYGYTF; DNA: TGCGCCAGCAGCCAAGGGGACAGAGCCTATGGCTACACCTTC
size: .; length: 14; D: TRBD1; J: TRBJ2-3; V: TRBV28; CDR3: CASSRDRDTDTQYF; DNA: TGTGCCAGCAGTCGGGACAGGGATACAGATACGCAGTATTTT
size: .; length: 15; D: .; J: TRBJ1-6; V: TRBV4-1; CDR3: CASSQDGRARSPLHF; DNA: TGCGCCAGCAGCCAAGACGGCAGGGCACGTTCACCCCTCCACTTT
size: few; length: 13; D: TRBD1; J: TRBJ1-1; V: TRBV19; CDR3: CASAWTGGPEAFF; DNA: TGTGCCAGCGCGTGGACAGGGGGACCTGAAGCTTTCTTT
size: .; length: 14; D: TRBD1; J: TRBJ1-1; V: TRBV28; CDR3: CASITGTGGTEAFF; DNA: TGTGCCAGCATCACCGGGACAGGGGGGACTGAAGCTTTCTTT
size: few; length: 15; D: .; J: TRBJ2-5; V: TRBV19; CDR3: CASSINSRTEETQYF; DNA: TGTGCCAGTAGTATAAATAGTCGGACCGAAGAGACCCAGTACTTC
size: .; length: 14; D: TRBD2; J: TRBJ2-7; V: TRBV11-2; CDR3: CASSRLADSYEQYF; DNA: TGTGCCAGCAGCCGACTAGCGGACTCCTACGAGCAGTACTTC
size: few; length: 15; D: .; J: TRBJ1-6; V: TRBV6-1; CDR3: CASSGRRGNDSPLHF; DNA: TGTGCCAGCAGTGGTAGAAGGGGGAACGATTCACCCCTCCACTTT
size: .; length: 13; D: .; J: TRBJ2-5; V: TRBV6-2/TRBV6-3; CDR3: CASRPTTGETQYF; DNA: TGTGCCAGCAGGCCCACCACGGGGGAGACCCAGTACTTC
size: .; length: 15; D: TRBD1; J: TRBJ1-6; V: TRBV7-9; CDR3: CASSPDRVRGSPLHF; DNA: TGTGCCAGCAGCCCGGACAGGGTACGTGGTTCACCCCTCCACTTT
size: .; length: 14; D: .; J: TRBJ1-3; V: TRBV7-8; CDR3: CASSLEVSGNTIYF; DNA: TGTGCCAGCAGCTTAGAAGTTAGTGGAAACACCATATATTTT
size: .; length: 13; D: .; J: TRBJ1-5; V: TRBV2; CDR3: CASSAWDPQPQHF; DNA: TGTGCCAGCAGTGCTTGGGATCCTCAGCCCCAGCATTTT
size: .; length: 13; D: .; J: TRBJ2-7; V: TRBV19; CDR3: CASSRDWGYEQYF; DNA: TGTGCCAGTAGTAGGGATTGGGGGTATGAGCAGTACTTC
size: .; length: 14; D: .; J: TRBJ1-1; V: TRBV7-3; CDR3: CASSLNAGLTEAFF; DNA: TGTGCCAGCAGCTTAAATGCGGGACTCACTGAAGCTTTCTTT
size: .; length: 14; D: .; J: TRBJ2-7; V: TRBV6-5; CDR3: CASSYLTGDYEQYF; DNA: TGTGCCAGCAGTTACCTGACAGGAGACTACGAGCAGTACTTC
size: .; length: 15; D: TRBD1; J: TRBJ1-2; V: TRBV11-3; CDR3: CASSLGAQGAYGYTF; DNA: TGTGCCAGCAGCTTGGGGGCACAGGGGGCCTATGGCTACACCTTC
size: .; length: 14; D: .; J: TRBJ2-7; V: TRBV2; CDR3: CASSSLGRSYEQYF; DNA: TGTGCCAGCAGTTCTCTGGGGCGCTCCTACGAGCAGTACTTC
size: .; length: 16; D: .; J: TRBJ1-2; V: TRBV28; CDR3: CASTGMVVGSDYGYTF; DNA: TGTGCCAGCACGGGAATGGTGGTGGGATCGGACTATGGCTACACCTTC
size: .; length: 13; D: .; J: TRBJ1-2; V: TRBV27; CDR3: CASTSSRGYGYTF; DNA: TGTGCCAGCACCTCCTCCCGGGGGTACGGCTACACCTTC
size: .; length: 16; D: TRBD2; J: TRBJ2-1; V: TRBV10-3; CDR3: CAISEGLAGVRNEQFF; DNA: TGTGCCATCAGTGAGGGACTAGCGGGAGTTCGGAATGAGCAGTTCTTC
size: medium-sized; length: 15; D: TRBD1; J: TRBJ1-1; V: TRBV15; CDR3: CATSKGTGANTEAFF; DNA: TGTGCCACCAGCAAAGGGACAGGGGCGAACACTGAAGCTTTCTTT
size: .; length: 13; D: TRBD1; J: TRBJ2-1; V: TRBV7-2; CDR3: CASSADRGSEQFF; DNA: TGTGCCAGCAGCGCGGACAGGGGAAGCGAGCAGTTCTTC
size: .; length: 15; D: .; J: TRBJ1-2; V: TRBV3-1; CDR3: CASSQDRTVLYGYTF; DNA: TGTGCCAGCAGCCAAGATCGCACTGTACTTTATGGCTACACCTTC
size: .; length: 15; D: TRBD1; J: TRBJ2-3; V: TRBV20-1; CDR3: CSAPRDSGVTDTQYF; DNA: TGCAGTGCCCCACGGGACAGCGGAGTCACAGATACGCAGTATTTT
size: few; length: 14; D: .; J: TRBJ2-4; V: TRBV6-1; CDR3: CASSQVLAKNIQYF; DNA: TGTGCCAGCAGCCAGGTATTAGCCAAAAACATTCAGTACTTC
size: .; length: 21; D: TRBD2; J: TRBJ2-3; V: TRBV28; CDR3: CASSSSPGLAGGRVETDTQYF; DNA: TGTGCCAGCAGTTCATCCCCAGGACTAGCGGGAGGGAGGGTTGAGACAGATACGCAGTATTTT
size: .; length: 14; D: .; J: TRBJ1-6; V: TRBV6-1; CDR3: CATGRSSYNSPLHF; DNA: TGTGCCACCGGAAGGAGCTCCTATAATTCACCCCTCCACTTT
size: .; length: 15; D: TRBD1; J: TRBJ2-2; V: TRBV7-8; CDR3: CASRIGTGVSGELFF; DNA: TGTGCCAGCAGGATCGGGACAGGGGTGTCCGGGGAGCTGTTTTTT
size: .; length: 14; D: .; J: TRBJ1-5; V: TRBV27; CDR3: CASSLSRSNQPQHF; DNA: TGTGCCAGCAGTTTATCGCGGAGCAATCAGCCCCAGCATTTT